The 6 T cell receptor beta chains below all came from one sample that was sequenced in a study of CD8 T cells in seronegative destructive rheumatoid arthritis. Here immunoSEQ multiplex PCR was the method, and the copy in TCRdb shows in-frame clones only, minus some. The sample has over 4,000 clones; approximately 72% are singletons. What was sequenced was CD8+ T cells from blood. These receptors were obtained from a woman aged 45 to 70 with seronegative destructive rheumatoid arthritis.

This clone has just one count. The chain joins TRBV2 to TRBJ1-5, with D uncertain. V shed 4 bases and J shed 1 base, with 11 bases lying between them. This CDR3 is 15 amino acids long. Per the germline V gene, CDR1 is SNHLY and CDR2 is FYNNEI. For the CDR3, the DNA is TGTGCCAGCAGTGTCTCCGGCAGGAGCAATCAGCCCCAGCATTTT. Translation gives CASSVSGRSNQPQHF. The full variable domain, completed using reference TRBV2 and TRBJ1-5, is EPEVTQTPSHQVTQMGQEVILRCVPISNHLYFYWYRQILGQKVEFLVSFYNNEISEKSEIFDDQFSVERPDGSNFTLKIRSTKLEDSAMYFCASSVSGRSNQPQHFGDGTRLSIL.

This chain links TRBV5-4 with TRBJ1-3; TRBD1 might be the D (5 bases). The CDR3 totals 15 residues. The ends were cut back, 4 bases at V and 6 bases at J, with 17 bases in the middle. Germline V gives CDR1 SGHNT, CDR2 YYREEE (reference sequence). The CDR3, as DNA: TGTGCCAGCAGCCCCGATCCAGGGTGGATAAACACCATATATTTT. This codes for CASSPDPGWINTIYF.

The V gene is TRBV28, the J gene TRBJ2-2; no firm D call. There are 14 residues in the CDR3. Per the germline V gene, CDR1 is MDHEN and CDR2 is SYDVKM. V gave up 5 bases and J gave up 4 bases, with 11 bases separating them. The chain's CDR3 is CASSPPSGTGELFF. The CDR3 nucleotides are TGTGCCAGCAGTCCTCCCTCGGGCACCGGGGAGCTGTTTTTT.

In this sample, this clone turned up once. The genes are TRBV27 and TRBJ2-4; TRBD1 agrees at 7 bases. The CDR3 totals 14 residues. The V gene end was trimmed by 6 bases and the J gene end by 5 bases; junction bases not matched to a gene: 7. Per the germline V gene, CDR1 is MNHEY and CDR2 is SMNVEV (reference sequence). This chain's CDR3 is CASRSGTAENIQYF. CDR3 DNA sequence: TGTGCCAGCAGGTCCGGGACAGCTGAAAACATTCAGTACTTC.

The CDR3 reads CASSLRKGLSYEQYF. In DNA, the CDR3 is TGTGCCAGCAGTCTCCGAAAGGGACTCTCCTACGAGCAGTACTTC. The V and J genes are TRBV25-1 and TRBJ2-7; tentative D call: TRBD2 (6 bases). V lost 5 bases and J 0 bases, leaving 14 bases between the germline ends. The germline gives CDR1 MGHDK, CDR2 SYGVNS. The CDR3 spans 15 residues.

The chain couples TRBV9 to TRBJ2-1; 13 nucleotides align to TRBD2. The V gene's germline CDR1 is SGDLS and CDR2 YYNGEE. This CDR3 has 19 amino acids. V lost 2 bases and J lost 4; bases outside the gene matches: 12. The chain's CDR3 is CASSVNPRTSGGPYNEQFF. The CDR3 DNA is TGTGCCAGCAGCGTCAATCCGCGGACTAGCGGGGGCCCTTACAATGAGCAGTTCTTC.